This TCR beta chain was captured in a study of T cell repertoires in cytomegalovirus infection. About the research overall: As its CMV epitopes, the study selected recently identified HLA-C-restricted and well-studied HLA-B-restricted targets. Shared public TCR beta signatures pointed to both CMV infection and a matching HLA type. General study points: The ex vivo response was dominated by HLA-C-restricted CMV-specific TCR beta clonotypes. Summed public TCR beta family frequency identified CMV carriers bearing the relevant HLA.

A few counts support this clonotype. Antigen: not known. Trimming stripped 0 bases from V and 4 bases from J, with 13 bases between. Looked up from germline, CDR1 is SGHTA and CDR2 is FQGNSA. The CDR3 is 15 amino acids. TCRdb used MiXCR to reprocess the reads, holding one entry per CDR3 protein. Among 62,000 or so distinct CDR3 sequences listed, roughly a fifth were seen once. The V gene is TRBV7-2, the J gene TRBJ2-7; D ambiguous. This specimen consisted of CD8+ T cells from cultured PBMCs, obtained from culture after CMV antigen stimulation. This receptor was obtained from a human donor in good health (CMV status not recorded). Some clones in this sample may be carry-over from other donors' samples. CDR3: CASSLAGRSGYEQYF. The CDR3, as DNA: TGTGCCAGCAGCTTAGCTGGACGAAGTGGGTACGAGCAGTACTTC.